The clone carrying this T cell receptor (beta chain) occurred a few times. The antigen is not known. This entry belongs to a study of blood T cells in healthy people across ages. CDR3 length equals 16 residues. Germline CDR1 reads SNHLY; CDR2 reads FYNNEI. The V gene end was trimmed by 1 base and the J gene end by 5 bases; junction bases not matched to a gene: 10. A second PCR of 7 to 11 cycles used a sample-barcoded 5' primer and a J-beta primer mix. TCRdb fed the 5' RACE reads into MiXCR, producing one record per CDR3 protein. The data show approximately 1.5 million distinct CDR3 sequences, about 32% seen once. Study observations and caveats: PBMCs that were unsorted prevented a conclusive naive versus antigen-experienced comparison.

The chain combines TRBV2 with TRBJ2-5, with TRBD2 matching over 7 bases. This clonotype was obtained from a woman in her thirties in good health. The sequenced material came from blood. CDR3 sequence: CASSEERAGLSETQYF. The CDR3 DNA is TGTGCCAGCAGTGAAGAAAGAGCGGGATTAAGCGAGACCCAGTACTTC.